This TCR beta chain appears in the sequencing data of a study of post-analysis software for immune sequencing data. Study-wide background: Relapsing-remitting, secondary progressive and progressive-relapsing multiple sclerosis were all included among the disease courses.

Study conclusions and caveats: Elevated frequency relative to controls characterized about 5 TRBV segments in patients, TRBV5-6, TRBV5-1 and TRBV20-1 among them. When the samples were clustered directly with F measure, those that had been prepared in the same batch showed strong co-clustering.

Incorporated into the TCR beta cDNA libraries were unique molecular identifiers, which served to reduce PCR and sequencing biases. TCRdb re-called the PCR reads through MiXCR, storing one row per CDR3 protein. The sample records some 800,000 distinct CDR3 sequences, around 46% being singletons. The CDR3 extends over 16 amino acids. Germline V gene lookup returns CDR1 ENHRY and CDR2 SYGVKD. V lost 4 bases to trimming and J lost 6 bases; unmatched junction nucleotides: 11. This clonotype was seen a single time. The antigen is undetermined. The sequence came from a girl aged 10-17 years with multiple sclerosis. V and J are TRBV10-3 and TRBJ2-1; 8 bases match TRBD2. Sequences were obtained from blood. The CDR3 nucleotides are TGTGCCATCAGTGGGGGAGGGACTAGGGGCGTCAATGAGCAGTTCTTC. Translation gives CAISGGGTRGVNEQFF.